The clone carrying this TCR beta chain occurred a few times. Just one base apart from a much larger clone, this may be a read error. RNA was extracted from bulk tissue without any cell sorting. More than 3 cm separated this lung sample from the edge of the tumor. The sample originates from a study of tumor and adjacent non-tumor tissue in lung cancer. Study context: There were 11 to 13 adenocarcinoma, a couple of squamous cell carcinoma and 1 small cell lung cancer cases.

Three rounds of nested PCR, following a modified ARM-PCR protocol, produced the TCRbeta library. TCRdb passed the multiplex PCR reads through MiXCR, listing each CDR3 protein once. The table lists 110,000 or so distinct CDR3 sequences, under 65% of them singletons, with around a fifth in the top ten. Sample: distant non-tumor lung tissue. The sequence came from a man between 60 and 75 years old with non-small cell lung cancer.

The CDR3 sequence is CAGSPGVVSRWADTQYF. The DNA for the CDR3 is TGTGCCGGCAGTCCCGGGGTAGTATCTAGGTGGGCAGATACGCAGTATTTT. This rearrangement joins TRBV12-3 or TRBV12-4 to TRBJ2-3; D is possibly TRBD2 (5 bases). The CDR3 spans 17 residues.